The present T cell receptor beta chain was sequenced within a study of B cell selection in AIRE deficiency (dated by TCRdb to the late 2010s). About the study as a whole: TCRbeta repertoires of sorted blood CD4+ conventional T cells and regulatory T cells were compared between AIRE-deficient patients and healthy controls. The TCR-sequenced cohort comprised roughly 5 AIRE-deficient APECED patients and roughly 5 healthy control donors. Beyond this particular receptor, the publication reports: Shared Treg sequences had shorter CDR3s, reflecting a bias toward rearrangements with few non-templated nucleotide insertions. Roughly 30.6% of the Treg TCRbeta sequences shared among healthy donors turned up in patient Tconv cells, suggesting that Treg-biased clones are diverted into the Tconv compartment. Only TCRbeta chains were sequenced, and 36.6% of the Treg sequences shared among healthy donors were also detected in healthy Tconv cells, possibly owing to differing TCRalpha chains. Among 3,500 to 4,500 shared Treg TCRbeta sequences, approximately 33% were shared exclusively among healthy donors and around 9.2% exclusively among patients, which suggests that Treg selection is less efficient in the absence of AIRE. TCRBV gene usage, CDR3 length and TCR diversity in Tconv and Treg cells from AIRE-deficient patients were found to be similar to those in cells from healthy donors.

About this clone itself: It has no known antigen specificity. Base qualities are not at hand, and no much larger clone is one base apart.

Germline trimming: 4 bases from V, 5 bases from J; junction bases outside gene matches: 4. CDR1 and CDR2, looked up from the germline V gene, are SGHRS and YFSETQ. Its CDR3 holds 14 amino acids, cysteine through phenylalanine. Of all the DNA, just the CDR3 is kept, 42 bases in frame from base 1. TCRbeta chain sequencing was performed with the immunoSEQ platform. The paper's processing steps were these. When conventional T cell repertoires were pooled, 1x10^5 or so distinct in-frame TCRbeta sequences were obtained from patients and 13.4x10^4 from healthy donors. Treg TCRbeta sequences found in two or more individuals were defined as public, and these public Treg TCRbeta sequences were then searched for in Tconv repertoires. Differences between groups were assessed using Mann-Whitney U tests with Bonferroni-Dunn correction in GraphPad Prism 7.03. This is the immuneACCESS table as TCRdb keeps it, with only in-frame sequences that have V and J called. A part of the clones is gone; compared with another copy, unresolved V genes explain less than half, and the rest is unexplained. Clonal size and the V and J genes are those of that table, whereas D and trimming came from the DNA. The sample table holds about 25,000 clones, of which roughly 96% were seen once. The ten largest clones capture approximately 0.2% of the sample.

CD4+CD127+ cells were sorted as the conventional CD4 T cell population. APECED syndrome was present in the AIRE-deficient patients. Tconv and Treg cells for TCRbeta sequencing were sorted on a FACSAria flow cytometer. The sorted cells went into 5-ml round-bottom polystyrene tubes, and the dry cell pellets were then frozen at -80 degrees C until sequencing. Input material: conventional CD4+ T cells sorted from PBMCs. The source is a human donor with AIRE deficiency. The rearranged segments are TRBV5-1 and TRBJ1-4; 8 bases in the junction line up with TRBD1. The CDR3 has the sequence CASSLQGGNEKLFF. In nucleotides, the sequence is TGCGCCAGCAGCCTACAGGGGGGGAATGAAAAACTGTTTTTT. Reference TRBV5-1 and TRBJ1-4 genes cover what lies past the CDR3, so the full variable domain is KAGVTQTPRYLIKTRGQQVTLSCSPISGHRSVSWYQQTPGQGLQFLFEYFSETQRNKGNFPGRFSGRQFSNSRSEMNVSTLELGDSALYLCASSLQGGNEKLFFGSGTQLSVL.